This TCR beta chain stems from a study of blood T cell repertoires in COVID-19. About the research overall: There were acute and convalescent COVID-19 samples, and they came from the United States, Italy and Spain. Sources were T cells, B-cell-depleted T cells, or PBMCs; the material itself was cDNA or gDNA.

Original processing methods: Reference gene primer amplification in the assay estimated nucleated cell counts. Here immunoSEQ multiplex PCR was the method, and the copy in TCRdb shows in-frame clones only, minus some. V and J calls and clone size are as listed in that table; D and trimming were resolved from the DNA. The table has around 86,000 clones, approximately 86% seen once. Germline CDR1 and CDR2: MNHEY and SVGEGT. This CDR3 spans 14 amino acids. Trimming left V 5 bases short and J 3 bases short, with 14 bases between. The chain combines TRBV6-2 or TRBV6-3 with TRBJ2-7; D possibly corresponds to TRBD1 (5 bases). The source of this sequence is a human donor in a cohort sampled during active COVID-19. The sample taken for sequencing was peripheral blood. This CDR3 is CASSQLGARYEQYF. The CDR3, as DNA: TGTGCCAGCAGTCAATTAGGGGCTCGCTACGAGCAGTACTTC.